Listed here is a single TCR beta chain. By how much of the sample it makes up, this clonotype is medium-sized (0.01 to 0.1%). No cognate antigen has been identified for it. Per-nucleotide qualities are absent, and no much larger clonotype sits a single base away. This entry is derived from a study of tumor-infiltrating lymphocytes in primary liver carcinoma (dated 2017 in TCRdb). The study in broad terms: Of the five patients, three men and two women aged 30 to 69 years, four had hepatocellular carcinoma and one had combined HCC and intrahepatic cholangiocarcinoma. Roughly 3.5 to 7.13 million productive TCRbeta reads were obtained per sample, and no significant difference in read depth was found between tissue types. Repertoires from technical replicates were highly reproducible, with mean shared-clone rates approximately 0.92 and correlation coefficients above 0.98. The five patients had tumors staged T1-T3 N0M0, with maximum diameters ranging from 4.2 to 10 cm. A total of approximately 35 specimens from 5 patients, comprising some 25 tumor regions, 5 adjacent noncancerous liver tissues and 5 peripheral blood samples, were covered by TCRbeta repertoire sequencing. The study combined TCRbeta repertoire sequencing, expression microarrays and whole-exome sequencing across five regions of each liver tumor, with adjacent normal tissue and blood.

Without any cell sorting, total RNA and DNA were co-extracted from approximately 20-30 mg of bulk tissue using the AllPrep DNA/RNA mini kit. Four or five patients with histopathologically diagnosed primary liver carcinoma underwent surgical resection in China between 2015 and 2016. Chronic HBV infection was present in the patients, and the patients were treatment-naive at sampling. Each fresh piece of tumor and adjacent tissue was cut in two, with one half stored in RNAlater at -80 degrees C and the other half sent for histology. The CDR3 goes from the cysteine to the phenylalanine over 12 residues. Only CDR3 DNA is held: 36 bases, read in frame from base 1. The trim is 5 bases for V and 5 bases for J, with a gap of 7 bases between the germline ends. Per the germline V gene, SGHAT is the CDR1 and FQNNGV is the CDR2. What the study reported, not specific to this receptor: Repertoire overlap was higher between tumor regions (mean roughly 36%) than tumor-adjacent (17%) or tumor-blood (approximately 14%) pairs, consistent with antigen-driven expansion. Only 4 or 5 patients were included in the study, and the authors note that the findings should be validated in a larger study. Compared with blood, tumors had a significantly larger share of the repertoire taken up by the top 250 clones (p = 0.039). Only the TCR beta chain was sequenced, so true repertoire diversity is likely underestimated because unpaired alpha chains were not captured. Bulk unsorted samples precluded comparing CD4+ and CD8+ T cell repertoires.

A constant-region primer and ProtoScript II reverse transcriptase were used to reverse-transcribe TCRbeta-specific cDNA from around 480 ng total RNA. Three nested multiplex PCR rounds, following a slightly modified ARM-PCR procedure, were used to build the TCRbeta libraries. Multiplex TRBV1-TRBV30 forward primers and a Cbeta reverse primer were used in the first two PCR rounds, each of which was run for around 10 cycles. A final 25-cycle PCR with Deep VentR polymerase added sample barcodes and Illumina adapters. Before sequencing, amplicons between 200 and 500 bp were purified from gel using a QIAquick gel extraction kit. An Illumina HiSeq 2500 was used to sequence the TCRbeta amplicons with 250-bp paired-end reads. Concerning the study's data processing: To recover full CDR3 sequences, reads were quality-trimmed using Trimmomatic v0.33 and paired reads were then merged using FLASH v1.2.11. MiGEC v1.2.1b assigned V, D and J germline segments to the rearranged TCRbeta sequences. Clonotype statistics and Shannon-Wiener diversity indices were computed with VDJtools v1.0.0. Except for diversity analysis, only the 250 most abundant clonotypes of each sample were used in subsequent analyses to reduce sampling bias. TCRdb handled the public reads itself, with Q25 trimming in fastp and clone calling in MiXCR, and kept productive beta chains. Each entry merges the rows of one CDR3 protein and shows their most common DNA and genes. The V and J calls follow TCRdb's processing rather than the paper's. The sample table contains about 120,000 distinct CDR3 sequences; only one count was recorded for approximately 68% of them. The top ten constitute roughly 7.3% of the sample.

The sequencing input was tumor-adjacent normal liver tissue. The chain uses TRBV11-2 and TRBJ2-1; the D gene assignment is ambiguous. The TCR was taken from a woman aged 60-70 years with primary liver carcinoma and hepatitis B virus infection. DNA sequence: TGTGCCAGCAGCCCCCCAGACAATGAGCAGTTCTTC. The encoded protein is CASSPPDNEQFF.